Sequencing of this T cell receptor beta chain was carried out in a study of technical replicates of blood from four donors. Trimming cost V 5 bases and J 4 bases; bases outside gene matches: 5. Germline CDR1 SGDLS, CDR2 YYNGEE. CDR3 size: 15 residues. Clones were read by immunoSEQ multiplex PCR, and TCRdb kept only the in-frame ones, dropping some. Here the sample spans 79,000 or so clones, 90% to 95% being singletons. The rearrangement uses TRBV9 and TRBJ2-1; 11 nucleotides line up with TRBD2. The receptor was derived from a human donor in good health. Sequencing input: T cells isolated from PBMCs. CDR3 amino acids: CASSTGTSGYNEQFF. DNA of the CDR3: TGTGCCAGCAGTACCGGGACTAGCGGATACAATGAGCAGTTCTTC.